A selection of T cell receptor beta chains follows, all from one sample in a study of early T cells in non-severe SARS-CoV-2 infection. TCRdb ran MiXCR on the 5' RACE reads and lists one entry per CDR3 protein. This table has more than 35,000 distinct CDR3 sequences, 3.9% appearing once. Specimen: whole blood. The receptors here all came from an adult who was a healthcare worker with PCR-confirmed SARS-CoV-2 infection or an uninfected control (not recorded which). The CDR3 runs from the conserved cysteine through the conserved F or W. The size field is filled for only some rows; it gives once, few, many or a size class.

clone_size,j_call,v_call,cdr3_aa
many,TRBJ2-1,TRBV7-9,CASNRALHADYNEQFF
many,TRBJ2-7,TRBV20-1,CSARVRLTYEQYF
few,TRBJ2-7,TRBV6-1,CASSEILTSYQQYF
few,TRBJ1-5,TRBV25-1,CASSELGDSNQPQHF
many,TRBJ1-3,TRBV15,CATSRPGLENTIYF
many,TRBJ1-6,TRBV7-8,CASSTPSGQGSYNSPLHF
few,TRBJ2-1,TRBV3-1,CASSHRTGGPYNEQFF
many,TRBJ2-1,TRBV3-1,CASSQDLAGEVQFF
many,TRBJ2-1,TRBV24-1,CATSDSSGANEQFF
many,TRBJ2-3,TRBV28,CASRTTGSGTDTQYF
NA,TRBJ2-1,TRBV12-3/TRBV12-4,CASSSRLAGRNEQFF
many,TRBJ1-2,TRBV18,CASSPLSGDRANYGYTF
NA,TRBJ2-1,TRBV29-1,CSVRLAADYNEQFF
many,TRBJ2-5,TRBV7-6,CASSLEARGAKTQYF
many,TRBJ2-7,TRBV14,CASSQGWGHEQYF
many,TRBJ2-1,TRBV15,CATKRSLSYNEQFF
many,TRBJ2-7,TRBV20-1,CSAILTLAGHYEQYF
many,TRBJ2-1,TRBV15,CATSRGTNPLAGGMDEQFF
many,TRBJ2-3,TRBV2,CASGAGGTDTQYF
NA,TRBJ2-2,TRBV5-5,CASSLGPSAGELFF
many,TRBJ2-3,TRBV27,CASSEIGSGITDTQYF